This paragraph reports one T cell receptor beta chain. cDNA came from roughly 0.53 to 1 ug RNA primed by random hexamers. MiXCR was run by TCRdb on the immunoSEQ multiplex PCR reads, yielding one entry per CDR3 protein. Altogether 27,000 or so distinct CDR3 sequences are present, roughly 94% being singletons, with the ten largest covering approximately 0.25%. The data belong to a study of CD8 T cells in Susac syndrome. Per the germline V gene, CDR1 is MGHDK and CDR2 is SYGVNS. The CDR3 is made up of 15 amino acids. The V gene end was trimmed by 4 bases and the J gene end by 5 bases; junction bases not matched to a gene: 6. TCR beta sequencing was performed on blood CD8+ and CD4+ T cells.

The sequenced material came from CD8+ T cells from PBMCs. The chain combines TRBV25-1 with TRBJ2-2, with 8 bases that match TRBD1. This TCR was recovered from a human donor in good health. DNA of the CDR3: TGTGCCAGCAGTGTAGACAGGGGTAGGACCGGGGAGCTGTTTTTT. Amino acids: CASSVDRGRTGELFF.